The T cell receptor (delta chain) described here comes from a study of Vδ1+ human thymocytes (dated by TCRdb to the late 2010s). Study-level background: The study characterised mRNA-level TRG and TRD CDR3 repertoires of highly purified Vdelta1+ thymocytes from young children as a data resource. Earlier work had validated the multiplex-based CDR3 amplicon strategy against 5'RACE-based methods for generating CDR3 amplicons. Here is what the overall study found, with its caveats: Despite high sort purity, about a fifth of thymic TRD sequences were Vdelta2 (and few Vdelta3), unlike peripheral blood Vdelta1+ controls. The authors advised highly purified populations and single-cell validation, since unexpected Vdelta2 sequences could cause misinterpretation of bulk repertoire data. In contrast to oligoclonal peripheral blood repertoires, thymic TRG and TRD repertoires appeared to be highly polyclonal with Gaussian CDR3 length distributions. Numerous TRG clonotypes were shared among donors (up to about 6.9x10^3), while TRD repertoires were essentially private (a maximum of roughly 100 shared). No clustering by age or sex was observed, so analyses did not stratify donors by these variables.

Thymic samples were depleted of alphabeta T cells, then CD3+ TCRVdelta1+ TCRVdelta2- thymocytes were FACS-sorted. The purity of the sorted Vdelta1+ thymocytes was between roughly 97% and 99.6%. Thymic specimens were obtained from 8 paediatric patients, aged from roughly 5 days to 16 months, who were undergoing corrective cardiac surgery. The thymic tissue was dispersed, and mononuclear cells were isolated using a Histopaque-1077 density gradient. For staining, the antibodies used were anti-TCRVdelta1 clone TS8.2, anti-TCRVdelta2 clone B6, anti-CD3 clone HIT3a and anti-TCRalphabeta clone IP26. Taken from cysteine to phenylalanine, the CDR3 has 17 residues. CDR3 DNA only is kept here, 51 bases in frame from base 1. Per the germline V gene, TSWWSYY is the CDR1 and QGS is the CDR2. Trimming leaves V shorter by 8 bases and J shorter by 0 bases, with the junction holding 12 bases beyond the gene matches.

On this clone itself: The antigen it recognizes is unknown. Base qualities are not at hand, and no much larger clone is one base apart.

RNA extraction was performed with the RNeasy mini kit, and reverse transcription was done with Superscript III. Multiplex PCR was used to generate CDR3 amplicons, with pooled V-gene forward primers and a constant-region reverse primer carrying Illumina adaptor overhangs. After gel purification, the amplicons were indexed with Nextera index primers over eight extra PCR cycles and then purified using AMPure XP beads. Sequencing of libraries was performed on an Illumina MiSeq using paired-end 250 bp reads, dual indexing and a roughly 19% PhiX spike-in. The study's processing was this. Reads were quality checked with FastQC, and TRG read pairs were merged with ea-utils fastq-join. IMGT/HighV-QUEST was used to annotate sequences, retaining only productive sequences with an unambiguous V-gene assignment, and each clonotype was defined by an identical CDR3 sequence. For downstream analysis, VDJtools 1.1.1, tcR 2.2.3, Treemap and vegan Shannon diversity in R 3.4.4 were used. TCRdb recomputed clones from the public reads with CATT; identical DNA rows were then combined. The V and J calls and clone size come from TCRdb's table, not from the authors' own analysis. This sample gives 20,000 to 25,000 delta-chain clones in total; more than 8% of them show up just once. Together, the top ten hold over 0.75% of the sample.

The sample was Vdelta1+ gamma-delta thymocytes from the thymus. The intended sense of this specimen's cell subset or site label: FACS-sorted CD3+ TCRalphabeta- TCRVdelta1+ TCRVdelta2- thymocytes. The chain joins TRDV1 to TRDJ1, and TRDD3 matches 10 of the central bases. The TCR sequence derives from a child younger than two who had congenital heart surgery. The DNA sequence follows: TGTGCTCTTCTACCAGACTGGGGGATGACCCACACCGATAAACTCATCTTT. This sequence encodes CALLPDWGMTHTDKLIF.